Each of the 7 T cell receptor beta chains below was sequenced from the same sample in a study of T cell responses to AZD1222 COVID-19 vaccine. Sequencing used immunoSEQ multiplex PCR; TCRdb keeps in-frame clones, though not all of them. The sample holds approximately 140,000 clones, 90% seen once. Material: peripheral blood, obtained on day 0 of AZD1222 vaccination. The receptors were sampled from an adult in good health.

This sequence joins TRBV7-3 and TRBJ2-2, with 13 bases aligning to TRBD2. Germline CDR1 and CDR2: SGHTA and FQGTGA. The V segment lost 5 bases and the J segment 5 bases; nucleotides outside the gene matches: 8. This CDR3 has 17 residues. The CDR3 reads CASSRTSGRLNTGELFF. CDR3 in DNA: TGTGCCAGCAGCCGGACTAGCGGGAGACTTAATACCGGGGAGCTGTTTTTT.

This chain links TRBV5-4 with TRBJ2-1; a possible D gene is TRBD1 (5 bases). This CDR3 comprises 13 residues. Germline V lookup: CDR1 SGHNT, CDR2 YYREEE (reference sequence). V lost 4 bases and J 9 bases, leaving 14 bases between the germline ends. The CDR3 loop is CASSAGQGGEQFF. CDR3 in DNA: TGTGCCAGCAGCGCAGGCCAGGGCGGTGAGCAGTTCTTC.

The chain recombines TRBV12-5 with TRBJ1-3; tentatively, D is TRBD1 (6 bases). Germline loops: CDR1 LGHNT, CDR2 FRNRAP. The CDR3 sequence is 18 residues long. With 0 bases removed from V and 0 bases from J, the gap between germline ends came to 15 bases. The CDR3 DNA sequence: TGTGCTAGTGGTTTGGTACTAAAGGGGACAACCTCTGGAAACACCATATATTTT. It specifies CASGLVLKGTTSGNTIYF. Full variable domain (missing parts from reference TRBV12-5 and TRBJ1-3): DARVTQTPRHKVTEMGQEVTMRCQPILGHNTVFWYRQTMMQGLELLAYFRNRAPLDDSGMPKDRFSAEMPDATLATLKIQPSEPRDSAVYFCASGLVLKGTTSGNTIYFGEGSWLTVV.

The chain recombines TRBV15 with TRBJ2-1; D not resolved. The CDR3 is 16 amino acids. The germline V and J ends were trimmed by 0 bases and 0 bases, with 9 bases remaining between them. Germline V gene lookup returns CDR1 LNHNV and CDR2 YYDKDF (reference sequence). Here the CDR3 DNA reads TGTGCCACCAGCAGAGATCGGAGCAGCTCCTACAATGAGCAGTTCTTC. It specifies CATSRDRSSSYNEQFF.

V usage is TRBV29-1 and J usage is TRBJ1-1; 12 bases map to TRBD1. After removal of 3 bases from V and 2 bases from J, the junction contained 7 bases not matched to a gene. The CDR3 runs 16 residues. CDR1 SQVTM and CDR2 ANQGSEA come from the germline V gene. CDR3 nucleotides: TGCAGCGTTGACTGGGACAGGGGGCGAGTTAACACTGAAGCTTTCTTT. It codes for CSVDWDRGRVNTEAFF.

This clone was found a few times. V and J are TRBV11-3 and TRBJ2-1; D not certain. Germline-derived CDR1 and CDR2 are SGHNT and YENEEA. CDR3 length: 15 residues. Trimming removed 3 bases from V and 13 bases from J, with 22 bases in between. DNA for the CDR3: TGTGCCAGCAGCTTCCCGATAAGTACGGATACGGGTCAGTTCTTC. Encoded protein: CASSFPISTDTGQFF.

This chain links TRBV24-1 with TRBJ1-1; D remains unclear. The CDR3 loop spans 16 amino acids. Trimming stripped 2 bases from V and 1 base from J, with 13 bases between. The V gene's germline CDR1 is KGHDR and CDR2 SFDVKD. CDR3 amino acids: CATSDSRTNPNTEAFF. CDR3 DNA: TGTGCCACCAGTGATTCTCGGACCAACCCGAACACTGAAGCTTTCTTT.